The 10 T cell receptor beta chains below come from one sample, sequenced in a study of somatic mutations in cytotoxic T cells in rheumatoid arthritis. The method was immunoSEQ multiplex PCR; TCRdb's version includes in-frame clones alone and lacks a portion of them. This sample carries around 5,000 clones, about 80% of them seen once, and the ten largest clones take 65% to 80%. The source was CD8+ T cells sorted from blood, collected at a follow-up visit. The receptor source for this set is a middle-aged man with rheumatoid arthritis.

V usage is TRBV6-6 and J usage is TRBJ2-4; D may match TRBD1 or TRBD2 (5 bases each). Trimming stripped 6 bases from V and 5 bases from J, with 11 bases between. This CDR3 comprises 13 residues. The germline gives CDR1 MNHNY, CDR2 SVGAGI (reference sequence). The CDR3: CASRPGPQNIQYF. CDR3 DNA: TGTGCCAGCAGGCCGGGACCACAAAACATTCAGTACTTC.

The rearrangement links TRBV4-3 to TRBJ1-2, with D unresolved. The CDR3 extends over 15 amino acids. Germline V CDR1 and CDR2: LGHNA, YSLEER. V dropped 0 bases and J dropped 0 bases, with 8 bases sitting between them. CDR3 sequence reads: CASSQDRGANYGYTF. In DNA form, the CDR3 reads TGCGCCAGCAGCCAAGATCGGGGAGCTAACTATGGCTACACCTTC.

CDR3 loop: CASSYAGEGNSPLHF. Here the CDR3 DNA reads TGTGCCAGCAGCTACGCCGGAGAGGGTAATTCACCCCTCCACTTT. The J gene is TRBJ1-6, the V gene TRBV6-1; D unclear. Trimming shortened V by 6 bases and J by 6 bases, and 15 bases separated the two germline ends. The CDR3 extends over 15 amino acids. Germline V gene data show CDR1 as MNHNS and CDR2 as SASEGT.

This clone was seen a few times. This rearrangement joins TRBV2 to TRBJ2-4, with 7 bases aligning to TRBD1. The V and J ends lost 3 bases and 0 bases, in that order; junction bases with no gene match: 8. The germline V gene encodes CDR1 SNHLY and CDR2 FYNNEI. This CDR3 contains 17 residues. The CDR3 DNA reads as TGTGCCAGCAGTGACAGGGGGTACGTTTTAGCCAAAAACATTCAGTACTTC. Its protein is CASSDRGYVLAKNIQYF.

V is TRBV6-1 and J is TRBJ2-1, with D possibly being TRBD1 (11 bases). The CDR3 has 15 residues. V was pared by 7 bases and J by 10 bases, with 23 bases between. CDR1 and CDR2 (germline): MNHNS, SASEGT. The CDR3 is CASNSLAGQGGEQFF. The CDR3 DNA sequence: TGTGCCAGCAACTCACTAGCGGGACAGGGGGGCGAGCAGTTCTTC.

V gene TRBV4-1 combines with J gene TRBJ2-1; 9 nucleotides agree with TRBD2. J lost 3 bases, V lost 3 bases, and 12 bases had no gene match. CDR1 MGHRA and CDR2 YSYEKL come from the germline V gene. The CDR3 is made up of 18 amino acids. The DNA of the CDR3 is TGCGCCAGCAGCCAGATCCGGGGTAGCGGGAGTCTCTACAATGAGCAGTTCTTC. It encodes CASSQIRGSGSLYNEQFF.

This chain joins TRBV4-1 and TRBJ2-3; no reliable D call. The CDR3 has 14 amino acids. Germline values: CDR1 MGHRA, CDR2 YSYEKL. V was shortened by 4 bases and J by 4 bases, with 12 bases between the two germline ends. The CDR3 here is CASSPEPRADTQYF. The CDR3 nucleotides are TGCGCCAGCAGCCCCGAGCCACGGGCAGATACGCAGTATTTT.

This chain joins TRBV27 and TRBJ1-4; D is ambiguous. The germline V gene has CDR1 MNHEY and CDR2 SMNVEV (reference sequence). The CDR3 is made up of 15 amino acids. Trimming shortened V by 5 bases and J by 4 bases, and 14 bases separated the two germline ends. The CDR3 region is CASSKDRTDNEKLFF. The CDR3 DNA follows: TGTGCCAGCAGTAAGGACCGAACCGATAATGAAAAACTGTTTTTT.

The chain has TRBV15 and TRBJ1-1, with D possibly matching TRBD1 (6 bases). V gave up 5 bases and J gave up 7 bases, with 20 bases separating them. The CDR3 extends over 15 amino acids. From germline, CDR1 is LNHNV and CDR2 YYDKDF (reference sequence). The CDR3 loop reads CATSFQKQGTNEAFF. The DNA for the CDR3 is TGTGCCACCAGCTTTCAAAAACAGGGTACAAATGAAGCTTTCTTT.

The V and J genes are TRBV29-1 and TRBJ1-5; D is unclear. This CDR3 is built from 14 residues. Germline V gene sequence: CDR1 SQVTM, CDR2 ANQGSEA. V was pared by 4 bases and J by 6 bases, with 16 bases between. The CDR3 reads CSVGAANPLQPQHF. In DNA, the CDR3 is TGCAGCGTTGGGGCAGCGAACCCCCTTCAGCCCCAGCATTTT.